The rows below give T cell receptor beta chains drawn from one sample of a study of T cells in localized non-small cell lung cancer. Sequencing used immunoSEQ multiplex PCR; TCRdb keeps in-frame clones, though not all of them. This sample has roughly 24,000 clones, with around 90% found just once. Sample: peripheral blood, taken before any cancer treatment. Every receptor here comes from an older female donor with stage II squamous cell lung carcinoma. Both conserved end residues are trimmed from each CDR3. Only some rows state a clone size, as once, few, many or a class for expanded clones.

>TRBJ2-1|.|TRBV18
ASSPATSGNNEQF
>TRBJ2-1|.|TRBV7-3
ASSLIAGVGEQF
>TRBJ1-2|once|TRBV6-5
ASSYYRGAQGYT
>TRBJ2-3|.|TRBV5-1
ASRTDTDTQY
>TRBJ2-5|once|TRBV4-2
ASSLAGLEKTQY
>TRBJ2-7|.|TRBV2
ASTPLSEQY
>.|.|TRBV10-2
ARYQGYEQY
>TRBJ2-5|.|TRBV5-1
ASFTASGGPETQY
>TRBJ2-5|.|TRBV9
ASSVVSGAQETQY
>TRBJ2-3|few|TRBV4-1
ASSQGWGQGPDTQY
>TRBJ1-1|.|TRBV6-1
ASSEESRQGNTEAF
>TRBJ2-4|.|TRBV5-1
ASSAPGIGGLGKNIQY
>TRBJ2-4|.|TRBV10-1
ASSEQLENIQY
>TRBJ2-2|once|TRBV11-2
ASSYKATGITGELF
>TRBJ2-7|.|TRBV6-1
ASRGTSGGLEQY
>TRBJ1-4|.|TRBV5-4
ASRRQGGETNEKLF
>TRBJ2-5|.|TRBV30
AWSVRRQETQY
>TRBJ1-2|.|TRBV6-6
ASTQGNNYGYT
>TRBJ2-7|.|TRBV4-2
ASSHRDSYEQY
>TRBJ1-1|.|TRBV7-8
ASSFLGPDTEAF
>TRBJ2-1|.|TRBV6-6
ASSFQESRYNEQF
>TRBJ2-1|.|TRBV27
ASSSGSLLWNEQF
>TRBJ1-5|.|TRBV19
ASTREVGRYSNQPQH
>TRBJ2-7|.|TRBV2
ASSRDRVYEQY
>TRBJ2-1|.|TRBV7-2
ASVAVSSYNEQF
>TRBJ1-1|.|TRBV5-6
ASSLGAGDTEAF
>TRBJ1-4|.|TRBV19
ASSIRVGEKLF
>TRBJ2-3|few|TRBV29-1
SVAGLPTGDTQY
>TRBJ2-1|.|TRBV6-5
ASSLTGGTYNEQF
>TRBJ2-1|.|TRBV29-1
SVAGRQGTGDEQF
>TRBJ2-7|once|TRBV7-2
ASSLVVGGSYEQY
>TRBJ2-1|.|TRBV9
ASSPSGLAGGNEQF
>TRBJ1-5|.|TRBV28
ASRVPASGGNQPQH
>TRBJ1-4|.|TRBV10-3
AIRLGEKLF
>TRBJ2-6|.|TRBV6-5
ASTRTDSGANVLT
>TRBJ2-7|.|TRBV7-2
ASQESTYEQY
>TRBJ1-5|.|TRBV4-1
ASSLSPGAVNQPQH
>TRBJ2-3|once|TRBV27
ASSRERPDTQY
>TRBJ2-3|.|TRBV2
ASRWAGPTDTQY
>TRBJ1-2|.|TRBV2
ATPGQGKYGYT
>TRBJ1-2|.|TRBV6-5
ASTNRQSVYRYT
>TRBJ1-1|.|TRBV4-2
ASSQYAVRKGQPNTEAF
>TRBJ2-3|.|TRBV5-6
ASSPPNPNTQY